The next 26 T cell receptor beta chains were all read from a single sample in a study of T-cell reconstitution after alpha-beta-depleted transplantation in children (dated by TCRdb to 2016 to 2017). The library came from PCR. Sequencer: Illumina HiSeq 2500. TCR libraries were prepared with molecular barcoding, using unique molecular identifiers to normalize TCRbeta repertoire quantification. TCRdb applied fastp at Q25 and MiXCR to the public reads, then kept only in-frame beta chains. Here each entry gathers all rows of one CDR3 protein and keeps the most common genes and DNA. Within this sample are around 600,000 distinct CDR3 sequences, with around a sixth of them counted one time only. The ten largest clonotypes hold 0.8% to 1.1% of the sample. The specimen comprised PBMCs from the stem cell graft donor, sampled from the stem cell graft. The receptors were sampled from a human donor who donated a stem cell graft to a child with acute myeloid leukemia.

The rearrangement joins TRBV25-1 to TRBJ2-3; TRBD1 might be the D (5 bases). The CDR3 runs 16 residues. The germline V and J ends were trimmed by 2 bases and 2 bases, with 14 bases remaining between them. CDR1 and CDR2 from the germline V gene are MGHDK and SYGVNS. The DNA of the CDR3 is TGTGCCAGCAGTGAAGCTGAGGACACTTACACAGATACGCAGTATTTT. This codes for CASSEAEDTYTDTQYF.

This clonotype appeared a few times. This rearrangement joins TRBV7-9 to TRBJ2-1; possibly TRBD1 for D (6 bases). V was clipped by 1 base and J by 4 bases, with 14 bases between them. From germline, CDR1 is SEHNR and CDR2 FQNEAQ (reference sequence). This CDR3 comprises 16 residues. The CDR3 protein is CASSLDLGAKYNEQFF. For the CDR3, the DNA is TGTGCCAGCAGCTTAGATCTGGGGGCGAAGTACAATGAGCAGTTCTTC.

This rearrangement joins TRBV7-8 to TRBJ1-1; D unresolved. CDR1 SGHVS and CDR2 FQNEAQ come from the germline V gene. Trimming removed 0 bases at V and 11 bases at J, with 13 bases between. The CDR3 length is 13 residues. CDR3 sequence reads: CASSLAAPAFAFF. CDR3 coding DNA: TGTGCCAGCAGCTTAGCGGCGCCAGCATTTGCTTTCTTT.

J is TRBJ1-2 and V is TRBV19; 8 positions match TRBD1. The CDR3 has 12 amino acids. Unmatched junction bases numbered 5, after V lost 8 bases and J lost 6 bases. Germline values: CDR1 LNHDA, CDR2 SQIVND (reference sequence). The DNA of the CDR3 is TGTGCCAGTGCTCAGGGGGCGCATGGCTACACCTTC. It encodes CASAQGAHGYTF.

This clonotype showed up many times. The chain uses TRBV29-1 and TRBJ2-6; D remains ambiguous. With 3 bases removed from V and 1 base from J, the gap between germline ends came to 7 bases. Germline CDR1 reads SQVTM; CDR2 reads ANQGSEA. The CDR3 extends over 14 amino acids. DNA for the CDR3: TGCAGCGTTGATCAGGAATCTGGGGCCAACGTCCTGACTTTC. Translating it yields CSVDQESGANVLTF. Using reference TRBV29-1 and TRBJ2-6 for the parts outside the CDR3, the full variable domain is SAVISQKPSRDICQRGTSLTIQCQVDSQVTMMFWYRQQPGQSLTLIATANQGSEATYESGFVIDKFPISRPNLTFSTLTVSNMSPEDSSIYLCSVDQESGANVLTFGAGSRLTVL.

This clonotype was seen at least ten times. The chain carries TRBV7-2 and TRBJ2-7; D unclear. Germline CDR1 and CDR2: SGHTA and FQGNSA. The germline V and J ends were trimmed by 0 bases and 6 bases, with 15 bases remaining between them. The CDR3 sequence is 15 residues long. DNA for the CDR3: TGTGCCAGCAGCTTAGCGGTGGGAAGTGCCCTCGAGCAGTACTTC. Protein sequence: CASSLAVGSALEQYF. The whole variable domain, filled in from reference TRBV7-2 and TRBJ2-7, reads GAGVSQSPSNKVTEKGKDVELRCDPISGHTALYWYRQSLGQGLEFLIYFQGNSAPDKSGLPSDRFSAERTGGSVSTLTIQRTQQEDSAVYLCASSLAVGSALEQYFGPGTRLTVT.

In this sample, this clonotype turned up many times. The rearrangement links TRBV29-1 to TRBJ1-1; D not certain. The CDR3 length is 10 residues. Germline V gives CDR1 SQVTM, CDR2 ANQGSEA. Trimming removed 6 bases from V and 6 bases from J, with 8 bases in between. Here the CDR3 reads CSVHSPEAFF. CDR3 sequence (DNA): TGCAGCGTGCATTCCCCTGAAGCTTTCTTT. The complete variable domain, with remaining parts taken from reference TRBV29-1 and TRBJ1-1, reads SAVISQKPSRDICQRGTSLTIQCQVDSQVTMMFWYRQQPGQSLTLIATANQGSEATYESGFVIDKFPISRPNLTFSTLTVSNMSPEDSSIYLCSVHSPEAFFGQGTRLTVV.

This clonotype was found a few times. This chain links TRBV20-1 with TRBJ1-6; no clear D gene. V was shortened by 0 bases and J by 0 bases, with 15 bases between the two germline ends. The V gene's germline CDR1 is DFQATT and CDR2 SNEGSKA (reference sequence). The CDR3 totals 18 residues. CDR3 DNA sequence: TGCAGTGCTAGAGAAACAGCTGACTTTAGCTCCTATAATTCACCCCTCCACTTT. Its protein product is CSARETADFSSYNSPLHF.

This clonotype was detected a few times. V usage is TRBV7-6 and J usage is TRBJ1-5, with D possibly matching TRBD1 (6 bases). V was trimmed by 2 bases and J by 7 bases, leaving 15 bases between them. Germline loops: CDR1 SGHVS, CDR2 FNYEAQ. This CDR3 spans 15 amino acids. The CDR3 protein is CASSLREGVGQPQHF. The CDR3 nucleotides read TGTGCCAGCAGCTTAAGGGAGGGGGTTGGGCAGCCCCAGCATTTT.

The V gene is TRBV2, the J gene TRBJ2-1; D is perhaps TRBD2 (5 bases). CDR1 and CDR2 from the germline V gene are SNHLY and FYNNEI. CDR3 length: 13 amino acids. V was cut by 10 bases and J by 4 bases, with 14 bases left in between. CDR3 DNA sequence: TGTGCCACCGGGATCTCCCGGTACAATGAGCAGTTCTTC. It yields the protein CATGISRYNEQFF.

The chain employs TRBV5-6 and TRBJ2-1; D is tentatively TRBD1 or TRBD2 (6 bases each). In germline, CDR1 is SGHDT, CDR2 YYEEEE. This CDR3 region has 18 residues. V was trimmed by 1 base and J by 2 bases, leaving 19 bases between them. This CDR3 reads CASSLFWGAERAYNEQFF. CDR3 DNA sequence: TGTGCCAGCAGCTTGTTTTGGGGGGCGGAGAGGGCCTACAATGAGCAGTTCTTC.

This clonotype was seen many times. The chain is built from TRBV7-9 and TRBJ2-1; TRBD2 agrees at 8 bases. The V segment lost 5 bases and the J segment 8 bases; nucleotides outside the gene matches: 8. This CDR3 comprises 14 residues. Germline CDR1 and CDR2: SEHNR and FQNEAQ (reference sequence). CDR3 sequence reads: CASSLGLAGDEQFF. DNA for the CDR3: TGTGCCAGCAGCCTAGGACTAGCTGGGGATGAGCAGTTCTTC.

This clonotype was observed many times. The chain joins TRBV7-2 to TRBJ1-1; tentatively, D is TRBD1 (6 bases). Germline V CDR1 and CDR2: SGHTA, FQGNSA. V lost 3 bases and J 3 bases, leaving 14 bases between the germline ends. CDR3 size: 15 residues. In DNA form, the CDR3 reads TGTGCCAGCAGCTTCGGGCGGCAGGGGCACACTGAAGCTTTCTTT. Translation gives CASSFGRQGHTEAFF.

This clonotype appeared many times. This rearrangement joins TRBV20-1 to TRBJ2-7; the D gene is possibly TRBD1 (5 bases). The CDR3 sequence is 12 residues long. Germline-derived CDR1 and CDR2 are DFQATT and SNEGSKA (reference sequence). V dropped 6 bases and J dropped 0 bases, with 9 bases sitting between them. The CDR3 bases are TGCAGTGCGGGGCAGGGCTCCTACGAGCAGTACTTC. As protein: CSAGQGSYEQYF.

V is TRBV9 and J is TRBJ1-1; 8 bases are a match to TRBD1. CDR1 and CDR2 (germline): SGDLS, YYNGEE. The V and J ends lost 4 bases and 1 base, in that order; junction bases with no gene match: 3. The CDR3 contains 14 residues. The CDR3 reads CASSYQGANTEAFF. CDR3 in DNA: TGTGCCAGCAGCTATCAGGGGGCGAACACTGAAGCTTTCTTT.

This clonotype has a count of ten or more. The gene calls are TRBV7-9 and TRBJ1-1; D is uncertain. The V gene lost 2 bases and the J gene lost 1 base, with 8 bases spanning the gap. The CDR3 is made up of 14 amino acids. CDR1 SEHNR and CDR2 FQNEAQ come from the germline V gene (reference sequence). CDR3: CASSLSPQNTEAFF. In DNA form, the CDR3 reads TGTGCCAGCAGCTTATCCCCGCAGAACACTGAAGCTTTCTTT. Full variable domain (remainder filled in from reference TRBV7-9 and TRBJ1-1): DTGVSQNPRHKITKRGQNVTFRCDPISEHNRLYWYRQTLGQGPEFLTYFQNEAQLEKSRLLSDRFSAERPKGSFSTLEIQRTEQGDSAMYLCASSLSPQNTEAFFGQGTRLTVV.

This chain uses TRBV7-3 with TRBJ1-1, with a possible D match to TRBD1 (5 bases). CDR3 length: 13 amino acids. The germline V gene has CDR1 SGHTA and CDR2 FQGTGA. V was shortened by 4 bases and J by 6 bases, with 12 bases between the two germline ends. The CDR3 DNA reads as TGTGCCAGCAGCTCGACGGGGGGGGCTGAAGCTTTCTTT. Translating it yields CASSSTGGAEAFF.

This clonotype turned up a few times. This chain uses TRBV7-3 with TRBJ2-4; the D gene is possibly TRBD1 (6 bases). The CDR3 covers 15 residues. Deletions cut 0 bases from V and 5 bases from J, with 11 bases between. The V gene's germline CDR1 is SGHTA and CDR2 FQGTGA. The CDR3 DNA follows: TGTGCCAGCAGCTTAACGGTGGGGGCGGAAAACATTCAGTACTTC. It codes for CASSLTVGAENIQYF.

This clonotype was seen at least ten times. The J gene is TRBJ1-2, the V gene TRBV7-2; 8 nucleotides agree with TRBD1. CDR3 length: 14 amino acids. V was pared by 4 bases and J by 3 bases, with 4 bases of the junction left unmatched. The germline V gene encodes CDR1 SGHTA and CDR2 FQGNSA. This CDR3 reads CASSSGQGYYGYTF. CDR3 DNA sequence: TGTGCCAGCAGCTCCGGACAGGGATACTATGGCTACACCTTC.

At least ten counts were recorded for this clonotype. The rearrangement links TRBV5-1 to TRBJ2-1, with D possibly matching TRBD2 (6 bases). CDR1 and CDR2 from the germline V gene are SGHRS and YFSETQ. The CDR3 consists of 16 residues. V dropped 5 bases and J dropped 0 bases, with 15 bases sitting between them. CDR3 in amino acids: CASSVVREISYNEQFF. In nucleotides, the CDR3 is TGCGCCAGCAGTGTCGTACGGGAGATCTCCTACAATGAGCAGTTCTTC. The full variable domain, with the rest looked up from reference TRBV5-1 and TRBJ2-1, is KAGVTQTPRYLIKTRGQQVTLSCSPISGHRSVSWYQQTPGQGLQFLFEYFSETQRNKGNFPGRFSGRQFSNSRSEMNVSTLELGDSALYLCASSVVREISYNEQFFGPGTRLTVL.

This clonotype was seen a few times. V and J are TRBV7-8 and TRBJ2-5; TRBD1 or TRBD2 may be the D gene (5 bases each). The germline V gene encodes CDR1 SGHVS and CDR2 FQNEAQ. Trimming took 5 bases from V and 2 from J, leaving 18 bases between them. CDR3 size: 16 residues. CDR3 DNA sequence: TGTGCCAGCAGCCCCTTCGGACTGGACACACAAGAGACCCAGTACTTC. Protein sequence: CASSPFGLDTQETQYF.

V gene TRBV7-2 combines with J gene TRBJ2-2; D gene unclear. This CDR3 contains 15 residues. V was clipped by 0 bases and J by 0 bases, with 5 bases between them. Germline CDR1 SGHTA, CDR2 FQGNSA. Here the CDR3 reads CASSLAPPNTGELFF. In nucleotides, the CDR3 is TGTGCCAGCAGCTTAGCGCCTCCGAACACCGGGGAGCTGTTTTTT.

The sample holds one count of this clonotype. This chain joins TRBV5-6 and TRBJ2-7, with D tentatively TRBD1 or TRBD2 (5 bases each). Trimming pared 4 bases from V and 6 bases from J, leaving 17 bases between. Germline V gene sequence: CDR1 SGHDT, CDR2 YYEEEE. The CDR3 is 14 residues long. CDR3 in amino acids: CASSKGRDTCEQYF. CDR3 DNA: TGTGCCAGCAGCAAGGGACGCGATACCTGCGAGCAGTACTTC.

Ten or more counts support this clonotype. This CDR3 reads CSRPLRRGASNTGELFF. CDR3 bases: TGCAGTCGCCCATTACGGCGGGGGGCCTCGAACACCGGGGAGCTGTTTTTT. The V gene is TRBV20-1, the J gene TRBJ2-2, with TRBD2 matching over 8 bases. From germline, CDR1 is DFQATT and CDR2 SNEGSKA (reference sequence). Losses at the gene ends were 8 bases for V and 0 bases for J; bases not matched to a gene: 14. The CDR3 is 17 residues long.

This clonotype appeared a few times. The V gene is TRBV15, the J gene TRBJ2-7, with D maybe TRBD1 (6 bases). The CDR3 has 17 residues. The germline V gene encodes CDR1 LNHNV and CDR2 YYDKDF (reference sequence). The V end was cut by 3 bases, the J end by 4 bases, with 22 bases between. The CDR3 nucleotides read TGTGCCACCAGCAGGACAGGCGCCGACAAGGAAGTTTACGAGCAGTACGTC. It codes for CATSRTGADKEVYEQYV.

V is TRBV15 and J is TRBJ2-3; 7 nucleotides agree with TRBD2. The junction had 8 bases not matched to a gene; V was cut back by 5 bases and J by 0 bases. Germline V CDR1 and CDR2: LNHNV, YYDKDF (reference sequence). CDR3 length equals 16 residues. This CDR3 is CATSRLAGASTDTQYF. In nucleotides, the CDR3 is TGTGCCACCAGCCGACTAGCAGGTGCTAGCACAGATACGCAGTATTTT.